By share of the sample, the clone carrying this T cell receptor (beta chain) is medium-sized (0.01 to 0.1%). V dropped 1 base and J dropped 0 bases, with 11 bases sitting between them. The V gene's germline CDR1 is SGHRS and CDR2 YFSETQ. The CDR3 covers 16 residues. These data are taken from a study of T-cell reconstitution after alpha-beta-depleted transplantation in children. Library preparation (for TCRbeta) was performed with unique molecular identifiers. TCRdb itself ran the PCR reads through MiXCR, one entry per CDR3 protein. In the table there are about 600,000 distinct CDR3 sequences, 10% of which are singletons.

The source was PBMCs from the stem cell graft donor, collected from the stem cell graft. This sequence was found in a human donor who donated a stem cell graft to a child with acute myeloid leukemia. The gene calls are TRBV5-1 and TRBJ2-1, with D possibly being TRBD2 (5 bases). This CDR3 reads CASSLRWGDSYNEQFF. In DNA form, the CDR3 reads TGCGCCAGCAGCTTGAGGTGGGGAGACTCCTACAATGAGCAGTTCTTC.